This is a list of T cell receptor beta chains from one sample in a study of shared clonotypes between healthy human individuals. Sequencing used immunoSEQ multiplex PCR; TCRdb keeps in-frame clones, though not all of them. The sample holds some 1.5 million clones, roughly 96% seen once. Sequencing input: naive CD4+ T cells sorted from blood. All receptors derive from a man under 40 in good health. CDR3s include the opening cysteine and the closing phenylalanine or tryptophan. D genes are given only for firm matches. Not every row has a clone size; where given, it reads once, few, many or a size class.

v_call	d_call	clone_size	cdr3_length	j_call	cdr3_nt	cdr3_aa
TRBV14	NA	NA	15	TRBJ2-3	TGTGCCAGCAGCCAAGTCCCCCCCGGCACAGATACGCAGTATTTT	CASSQVPPGTDTQYF
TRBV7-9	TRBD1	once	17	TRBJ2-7	TGTGCCAGCAGCTTAGTTTCTTGGGGGACAGGGGCCGACGAGCAGTACTTC	CASSLVSWGTGADEQYF
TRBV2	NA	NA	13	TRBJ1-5	TGTGCCAGCAGTGAGGACAGAATTCAGCCCCAGCATTTT	CASSEDRIQPQHF
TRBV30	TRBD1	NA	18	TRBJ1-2	TGTGCCTGGAAAAGACTCCGGGACAGGGGGCTGATCAACTATGGCTACACCTTC	CAWKRLRDRGLINYGYTF
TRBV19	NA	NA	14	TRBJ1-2	TGTGCCAGTAGTAAAGGGCAGGGGAGAGTTGGCTACACCTTC	CASSKGQGRVGYTF
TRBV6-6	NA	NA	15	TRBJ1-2	TGTGCCAGCAGCCGCATCGGAGACGTTCCCTATGGCTACACCTTC	CASSRIGDVPYGYTF
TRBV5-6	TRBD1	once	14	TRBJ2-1	TGTGCCAGCAGCCCGGGACAGCGAAGGAATGAGCAGTTCTTC	CASSPGQRRNEQFF
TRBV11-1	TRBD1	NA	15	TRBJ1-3	TGTGCCAGCAGCTTAACCCGGACAGGGAGAAACACCATATATTTT	CASSLTRTGRNTIYF
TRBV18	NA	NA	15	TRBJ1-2	TGTGCCAGCTCCCCCCTGGCAAAGGGGCCCTATGGCTACACCTTC	CASSPLAKGPYGYTF
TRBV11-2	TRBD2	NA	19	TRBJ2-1	TGTGCCAGCAGCTTAGCTGCAAGGACTAGCGGGACAGTTCACAATGAGCAGTTCTTC	CASSLAARTSGTVHNEQFF
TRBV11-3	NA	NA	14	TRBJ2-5	TGTGCCAGCAGCTTACAGGGGCGTGAAGAGACCCAGTACTTC	CASSLQGREETQYF
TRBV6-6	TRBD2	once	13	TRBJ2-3	TGTGCCAGCAGCACCGTGGGTGGACTAGTGGTGTATTTT	CASSTVGGLVVYF
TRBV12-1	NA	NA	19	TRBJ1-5	TGTGCCAGCAGCAGATACCGGGACAGGGTGTTTGGTAGCAATCAGCCCCAGCATTTT	CASSRYRDRVFGSNQPQHF
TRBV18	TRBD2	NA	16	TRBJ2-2	TGTGCCAGCTCAAAGCGGGAGGCCAATTTACTCGGGGAGCTGTTTTTT	CASSKREANLLGELFF
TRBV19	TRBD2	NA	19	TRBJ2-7	TGTGCCAGTAGTATCCGGGCTCTAGCGGGAAGCGCACGGACCTACGAGCAGTACTTC	CASSIRALAGSARTYEQYF
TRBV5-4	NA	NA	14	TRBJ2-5	TGTGCCAGCAGTCCTTCCGGGCCCCGGGAGACCCAGTACTTC	CASSPSGPRETQYF
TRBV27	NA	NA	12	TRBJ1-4	TGTGCCAGCAGTCGGGACCGCAATAAACTGTTTTTT	CASSRDRNKLFF
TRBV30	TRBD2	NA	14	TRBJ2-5	TGTGCCTGGAGTGCGCTAGCGGGATTTGAGACCCAGTACTTC	CAWSALAGFETQYF
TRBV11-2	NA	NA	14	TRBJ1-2	TGTGCCAGCAGCTTGTCGACGGCGCGCGGTGGCTACACCTTC	CASSLSTARGGYTF
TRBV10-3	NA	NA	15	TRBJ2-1	TGTGCCATCAGTGAGCCCCGTATAAGGGACAATGAGCAGTTCTTC	CAISEPRIRDNEQFF
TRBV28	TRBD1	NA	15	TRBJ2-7	TGTGCCAGCAGTAATTGGGACAGGCTTCCCTACGAGCAGTACTTC	CASSNWDRLPYEQYF
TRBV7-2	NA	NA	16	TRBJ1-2	TGTGCCAGCAGCTCGACCGGGCAAACACTCTACTATGGCTACACCTTC	CASSSTGQTLYYGYTF
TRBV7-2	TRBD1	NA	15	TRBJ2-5	TGTGCCAGCAGCTTATACGCAGGGGGCCAAGAGACCCAGTACTTC	CASSLYAGGQETQYF
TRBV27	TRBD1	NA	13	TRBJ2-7	TGTGCCAGCAGTTTGACAGGGTCCCACGAGCAGTACTTC	CASSLTGSHEQYF
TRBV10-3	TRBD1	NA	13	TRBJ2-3	TGTGCCATAACAGGGGTTGGTGAGGATACGCAGTATTTT	CAITGVGEDTQYF
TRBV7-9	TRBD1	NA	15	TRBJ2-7	TGTGCCAGCAGCCGAGGGACAGGGGGTTACAACGAGCAGTACTTC	CASSRGTGGYNEQYF
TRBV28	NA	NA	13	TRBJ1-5	TGTGCCAGCAGCCACCTTAAGGACCAGCCCCAGCATTTT	CASSHLKDQPQHF
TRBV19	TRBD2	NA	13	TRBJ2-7	TGTGCCTCACGGGGGGATACCCCTACAGAGCAGTACTTC	CASRGDTPTEQYF
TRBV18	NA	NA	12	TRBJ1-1	TGTGCCAGCTCACCACAAAACACTGAAGCTTTCTTT	CASSPQNTEAFF
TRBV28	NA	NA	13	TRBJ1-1	TGTGCCAGCAGAACACCAGAAAACACTGAAGCTTTCTTT	CASRTPENTEAFF
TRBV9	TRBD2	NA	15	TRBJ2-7	TGTGCCAGCAGCACTGGGGGACTAGCGGGATCGGAGCAGTACTTC	CASSTGGLAGSEQYF
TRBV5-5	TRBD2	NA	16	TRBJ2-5	TGTGCCAGCAGCTTGGTAGTAGCGGGAGGAGGGGAGACCCAGTACTTC	CASSLVVAGGGETQYF
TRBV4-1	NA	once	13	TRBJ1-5	TGCGCCAGCAGCCAAGTCGGGGATCAGCCCCAGCATTTT	CASSQVGDQPQHF
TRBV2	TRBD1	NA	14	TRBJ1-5	TGTGCCAGCAGGAGAGACAGGGGGGCTCAGCCCCAGCATTTT	CASRRDRGAQPQHF
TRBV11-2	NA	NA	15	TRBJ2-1	TGTGCCAGCAGCTTAGGCGGACTCACTCACAATGAGCAGTTCTTC	CASSLGGLTHNEQFF